The clone carrying this TCR beta chain has just a few counts. Antigen: not known. The method was immunoSEQ multiplex PCR; TCRdb's version includes in-frame clones alone and lacks a portion of them. The sample shows about 7,100 clones, 55% to 80% of them seen only once. This sample stems from a study of regulatory dendritic cells for organ transplantation. Overall study findings and caveats: Naive CD4+ and CD8+ repertoires were highly diverse; memory CD8+ was most oligoclonal. Of resting T cell subsets, memory CD8+ had the most alloreactive clonotypes.

The trim removed 0 bases at V and 8 bases at J, leaving 8 bases unmatched. This CDR3 is 16 amino acids long. Germline V gene sequence: CDR1 SGDLS, CDR2 YYNGEE. Allogeneic regulatory or mature dendritic cells were co-cultured for less than 6 days with CFSE-labeled sorted T cells at 1:10. The material sequenced was memory CD4+ T cells from blood cultured with dendritic cells. Subset indicated: CD45RO+ memory T cells. This chain uses TRBV9 with TRBJ2-1, with 10 bases matching TRBD2. This receptor was taken from a human donor in good health. The CDR3 DNA reads as TGTGCCAGCAGCGTAGTTTTAGCGGGGGGATTGGATGAGCAGTTCTTC. Amino acid sequence: CASSVVLAGGLDEQFF.